These 20 T cell receptor beta chains were all obtained from the same sample, sequenced in a study of blood T cell repertoires in COVID-19. Profiled with immunoSEQ multiplex PCR; TCRdb holds only in-frame clones, not every one. The table includes 350,000 to 450,000 clones, about 87% detected once. Source material: PBMCs or T cells enriched from blood (not recorded which). These receptors were collected from a man in his forties in a cohort exposed to, infected with or recovered from COVID-19 (not recorded which).

The chain carries TRBV23-1 and TRBJ1-1; D not resolved. TRBV23-1 is an ORF; its function is uncertain. V was clipped by 7 bases and J by 11 bases, with 17 bases between them. CDR3 length equals 12 residues. CDR3 sequence: CASKSGWSWAFF. CDR3 coding DNA: TGCGCCAGCAAATCGGGGTGGAGTTGGGCTTTCTTT.

This chain connects TRBV3-1 (or the pseudogene TRBV3-2) to TRBJ2-5; no definite D call. The V end was cut by 3 bases, the J end by 0 bases, with 11 bases between. This CDR3 is 15 amino acids long. CDR1 is LGHDT, CDR2 YNNKEL, per germline (reference sequence). The CDR3 here is CASSHLTENQETQYF. The CDR3 coding sequence is TGTGCCAGCAGCCACCTCACAGAAAACCAAGAGACCCAGTACTTC.

This chain links TRBV6-4 with TRBJ2-3; 11 bases fit TRBD2. In germline, CDR1 is MRHNA, CDR2 SNTAGT. There are 15 residues in the CDR3. J gave up 5 bases and V 2 bases, and 3 bases lay outside the gene matches. Here the CDR3 DNA reads TGTGCCAGCAGTGACCGGCTAGCGGGAGGAGATACGCAGTATTTT. It is translated as CASSDRLAGGDTQYF.

The chain couples TRBV3-1 (or the pseudogene TRBV3-2) to TRBJ2-7; 10 bases line up with TRBD2. V lost 6 bases, J lost 2 bases, and 7 bases stayed unmatched. This CDR3 has 15 amino acids. Germline-derived CDR1 and CDR2 are LGHDT and YNNKEL (reference sequence). The CDR3 loop reads CASSRVLAGAYEQYF. In DNA form, the CDR3 reads TGTGCCAGCAGTCGAGTCCTAGCGGGGGCCTACGAGCAGTACTTC.

The chain joins TRBV6-5 to TRBJ2-5; D gene uncertain. Germline V lookup: CDR1 MNHEY, CDR2 SVGAGI. The germline V and J ends were trimmed by 3 bases and 1 base, with 15 bases remaining between them. The CDR3 has 16 residues. DNA of the CDR3: TGTGCCAGCAGTTATAAAGCGAGTCAATTCCAAGAGACCCAGTACTTC. It encodes CASSYKASQFQETQYF.

Many counts were recorded for this clone. The rearrangement joins TRBV27 to TRBJ1-5; 8 nucleotides line up with TRBD1. V shed 6 bases, J shed 2 bases, and the junction held 3 bases outside the gene matches. Germline values: CDR1 MNHEY, CDR2 SMNVEV (reference sequence). The CDR3 contains 14 residues. This CDR3 reads CASRPDRGNQPQHF. For the CDR3, the DNA is TGTGCCAGCAGACCGGACAGGGGCAATCAGCCCCAGCATTTT.

The CDR3 region has the DNA TGTGCCAGCAGCCAAGATCGGTCTAGTACTTTTCAGTACTTC. It encodes CASSQDRSSTFQYF. The chain combines TRBV3-1 (or the pseudogene TRBV3-2) with TRBJ2-4; D is unclear. This CDR3 comprises 14 residues. Germline CDR1 reads LGHDT; CDR2 reads YNNKEL (reference sequence). With 0 bases removed from V and 11 bases from J, the gap between germline ends came to 14 bases.

This clone appeared a single time. The chain joins TRBV10-3 to TRBJ2-7; 10 bases map to TRBD2. There are 13 residues in the CDR3. The junction had 2 bases not matched to a gene; V was cut back by 4 bases and J by 5 bases. Germline CDR1 reads ENHRY; CDR2 reads SYGVKD. As DNA, the CDR3 is TGTGCCATCAGTGGCCTAGCGGGAGACGAGCAGTACTTC. This translates into CAISGLAGDEQYF.

This clone was recorded a few times. Other nucleotide sequences in the sample specify the same CDR3. The chain carries TRBV7-9 and TRBJ1-3, with D perhaps TRBD1 (5 bases). The germline V gene encodes CDR1 SEHNR and CDR2 FQNEAQ (reference sequence). The CDR3 has 14 residues. Trimming cost V 3 bases and J 0 bases, with 6 bases left between them. The CDR3 here is CASSLTVSGNTIYF. The CDR3 DNA follows: TGTGCCAGCAGCTTGACAGTCTCTGGAAACACCATATATTTT.

The count of this clone is one. V gene TRBV5-1 combines with J gene TRBJ2-5, with D possibly matching TRBD1 (6 bases). Looked up from germline, CDR1 is SGHRS and CDR2 is YFSETQ. This CDR3 spans 13 amino acids. The V end was cut by 4 bases, the J end by 2 bases, with 9 bases between. Written as DNA, the CDR3 is TGCGCCAGCAGCCGACAGGTACAAGAGACCCAGTACTTC. The encoded protein is CASSRQVQETQYF.

This clone was seen only a few times. This chain joins TRBV18 and TRBJ1-5; 9 bases are shared with TRBD1. The germline CDR1 and CDR2 sequences are KGHSH and LQKENI. The CDR3 consists of 15 residues. Trimming removed 4 bases from V and 4 bases from J; junction bases left unmatched: 5. CDR3 sequence: CASSLGTGQNQPQHF. The CDR3 DNA is TGTGCCAGCTCACTCGGGACAGGGCAAAATCAGCCCCAGCATTTT. Full variable domain (rest looked up from reference TRBV18 and TRBJ1-5): NAGVMQNPRHLVRRRGQEARLRCSPMKGHSHVYWYRQLPEEGLKFMVYLQKENIIDESGMPKERFSAEFPKEGPSILRIQQVVRGDSAAYFCASSLGTGQNQPQHFGDGTRLSIL.

The chain couples TRBV28 to TRBJ1-6; 7 positions match TRBD1. The CDR3 extends over 15 amino acids. V was pared by 2 bases and J by 5 bases, with 3 bases of the junction left unmatched. Germline V gene data show CDR1 as MDHEN and CDR2 as SYDVKM. CDR3 coding DNA: TGTGCCAGCAGTTTAGGGACAGCACATAATTCACCCCTCCACTTT. Its translation is CASSLGTAHNSPLHF. Full variable domain (remainder filled in from reference TRBV28 and TRBJ1-6): DVKVTQSSRYLVKRTGEKVFLECVQDMDHENMFWYRQDPGLGLRLIYFSYDVKMKEKGDIPEGYSVSREKKERFSLILESASTNQTSMYLCASSLGTAHNSPLHFGNGTRLTVT.

The gene calls are TRBV7-6 and TRBJ1-4; TRBD1 is a possible D gene (5 bases). In germline, CDR1 is SGHVS, CDR2 FNYEAQ. The CDR3 runs 13 residues. Deletions cut 6 bases from V and 6 bases from J, with 11 bases between. The CDR3 loop is CASRLAGDEKLFF. The DNA of the CDR3 is TGTGCCAGCAGACTCGCGGGGGATGAAAAACTGTTTTTT.

The chain is built from TRBV27 and TRBJ1-5; D is uncertain. V dropped 5 bases and J dropped 0 bases, with 14 bases sitting between them. The length of the CDR3 is 16 residues. The germline V gene encodes CDR1 MNHEY and CDR2 SMNVEV (reference sequence). As DNA, the CDR3 is TGTGCCAGCAGTCCGAGGCCCTTCTATAGCAATCAGCCCCAGCATTTT. This codes for CASSPRPFYSNQPQHF.

V usage is TRBV6-5 and J usage is TRBJ2-7, with 11 positions matching TRBD2. From germline, CDR1 is MNHEY and CDR2 SVGAGI. Trimming cost V 6 bases and J 7 bases; bases outside gene matches: 11. This CDR3 is 15 amino acids long. CDR3 sequence (DNA): TGTGCCAGCAGGCTACTAGCGGGAGAATGGTTTGAGCAGTACTTC. Residues: CASRLLAGEWFEQYF.

The genes are TRBV24-1 and TRBJ2-1, with 8 bases lining up with TRBD2. The CDR3 totals 13 residues. Germline V gene data show CDR1 as KGHDR and CDR2 as SFDVKD. Trimming cost V 9 bases and J 3 bases; bases outside gene matches: 3. This CDR3 reads CATQRELYNEQFF. DNA of the CDR3: TGTGCCACCCAGCGGGAGCTCTACAATGAGCAGTTCTTC.

V gene TRBV7-2 combines with J gene TRBJ1-5, with 11 nucleotides matching TRBD1. Germline CDR1 reads SGHTA; CDR2 reads FQGNSA. The CDR3 spans 18 residues. V lost 1 base, J lost 2 bases, and 7 bases stayed unmatched. The CDR3 DNA reads TGTGCCAGCAGCTTAGGGACAGGGGGCGGTTGGGGCAATCAGCCCCAGCATTTT. Translation: CASSLGTGGGWGNQPQHF.

The chain joins TRBV3-1 (or the pseudogene TRBV3-2) to TRBJ2-2; maybe TRBD2 (6 bases). CDR1 is LGHDT, CDR2 YNNKEL, per germline (reference sequence). This CDR3 region has 15 residues. V was clipped by 3 bases and J by 5 bases, with 13 bases between them. In DNA, the CDR3 is TGTGCCAGCAGCCATGGCCCTAGCGTAACCGGGGAGCTGTTTTTT. It is translated as CASSHGPSVTGELFF.

This clone was detected only once. This CDR3 reads CAISERGTSGGRSYNEQFF. In DNA, the CDR3 is TGTGCCATCAGTGAGAGGGGGACTAGCGGGGGACGCTCCTACAATGAGCAGTTCTTC. The genes are TRBV10-3 and TRBJ2-1, with 14 positions matching TRBD2. CDR1 and CDR2 (germline): ENHRY, SYGVKD. This CDR3 has 19 amino acids. The J segment lost 0 bases and the V segment lost 2 bases, leaving 6 bases of the junction unmatched.

The chain has TRBV5-1 and TRBJ2-2; 12 bases line up with TRBD2. V dropped 5 bases and J dropped 4; count of bases not matched to a gene: 6. This CDR3 has 16 residues. From germline, CDR1 is SGHRS and CDR2 YFSETQ. The CDR3 is CASSLRGLAGTGELFF. The CDR3, as DNA: TGCGCCAGCAGTCTGAGGGGACTAGCGGGCACCGGGGAGCTGTTTTTT.